One and the same sample provided the 18 T cell receptor beta chains below, sequenced in a study of cytomegalovirus exposure and HLA in healthy donors. The PCR made use of 60 Vbeta and 13 Jbeta primers. Sequenced by immunoSEQ multiplex PCR; TCRdb stores in-frame clones only, minus some. The sample yields about 200,000 clones, more than 75% seen once. Specimen: PBMCs. The receptors here all came from a woman between 50 and 59 years old in good health and CMV-seropositive.

The chain is built from TRBV7-8 and TRBJ2-3; D gene uncertain. This CDR3 has 14 amino acids. Between the trimmed V and J ends, which lost 4 bases and 0 bases, there was a span of 8 bases. Germline values: CDR1 SGHVS, CDR2 FQNEAQ. The DNA of the CDR3 is TGTGCCAGCAGCTCAGCCCTAAGCACAGATACGCAGTATTTT. Its translation is CASSSALSTDTQYF.

V is TRBV2 and J is TRBJ1-3; unclear D gene. This CDR3 region has 14 residues. Germline assignment: CDR1 SNHLY and CDR2 FYNNEI. Trimming cost V 11 bases and J 0 bases, with 14 bases left between them. CDR3 bases: TGTGCCCTCCTAGTGGGGAGCTCTGGAAACACCATATATTTT. Its translation: CALLVGSSGNTIYF.

The V gene is TRBV10-1, the J gene TRBJ2-7; TRBD1 agrees at 8 bases. Germline CDR1 WNHNN, CDR2 SYGVQD (reference sequence). Trimming removed 2 bases from V and 5 bases from J; junction bases left unmatched: 5. There are 14 residues in the CDR3. CDR3 DNA: TGCGCCAGCAGTGAGGGACAGGGACTCAACGAGCAGTACTTC. It translates to CASSEGQGLNEQYF.

This clone was seen just once. The chain is built from TRBV6-1 and TRBJ1-2; D is undetermined. This CDR3 is built from 11 residues. Trimming removed 2 bases at V and 11 bases at J, with 9 bases between. Germline CDR1 MNHNS, CDR2 SASEGT. CDR3 amino acids: CASSERVRYTF. CDR3 bases: TGTGCCAGCAGTGAACGGGTCCGGTACACCTTC.

This sequence joins TRBV2 and TRBJ1-2, with 7 positions matching TRBD1. The V segment lost 8 bases and the J segment 8 bases; nucleotides outside the gene matches: 5. This CDR3 has 11 amino acids. Germline-derived CDR1 and CDR2 are SNHLY and FYNNEI. Here the CDR3 reads CASSRGPGYTF. The CDR3 bases are TGTGCCAGCTCAAGGGGGCCCGGCTACACCTTC.

A note on this clone: One end of the junction does not line up with germline, which may come from a read error. The chain joins TRBV7-2 to TRBJ2-6; TRBD1 matches 7 bases. This CDR3 comprises 18 residues. CDR1 and CDR2 (germline): SGHTA, FQGNSA. The DNA of the CDR3 is TGTGCCAGCAGTTCTGCCAGGGGGATCCACTCTGGGGCCAACGGCCTGACTTTC. It encodes CASSSARGIHSGANGLTF.

The CDR3 DNA reads TGTGCCAGCAGTCCCCCAGGACTAGCTACGCAGTATTTT. Its translation is CASSPPGLATQYF. The chain uses TRBV6-5 and TRBJ2-3; 8 nucleotides match TRBD2. Germline loops: CDR1 MNHEY, CDR2 SVGAGI. V lost 5 bases and J lost 8; bases outside the gene matches: 6. CDR3 length equals 13 residues.

This clone has just a few counts. V is TRBV4-3 and J is TRBJ1-2; TRBD1 agrees at 7 bases. The CDR3 length is 15 residues. The V gene end was trimmed by 0 bases and the J gene end by 8 bases; junction bases not matched to a gene: 9. Germline lookup yields CDR1 LGHNA and CDR2 YSLEER. The CDR3 loop is CASSQDLEGGRGYTF. The DNA of the CDR3 is TGCGCCAGCAGCCAAGATCTCGAAGGGGGCAGGGGCTACACCTTC.

The chain joins TRBV11-2 to TRBJ2-5, with a weak D call TRBD1 (5 bases). CDR3 length: 16 amino acids. Germline lookup yields CDR1 SGHAT and CDR2 FQNNGV. Between the trimmed V and J ends, which lost 1 base and 2 bases, there was a span of 14 bases. The CDR3 DNA is TGTGCCAGCAGCTTAGGCATTACAGGAGCTCAAGAGACCCAGTACTTC. Encoded protein: CASSLGITGAQETQYF.

The chain carries TRBV28 and TRBJ2-2; possibly TRBD2 for D (5 bases). CDR1 is MDHEN and CDR2 is SYDVKM in the germline V gene. Trimming pared 2 bases from V and 1 base from J, leaving 8 bases between. This CDR3 spans 15 amino acids. The CDR3 DNA reads TGTGCCAGCAGTTTACCAGCGGTGAACACCGGGGAGCTGTTTTTT. This translates into CASSLPAVNTGELFF.

Concerning this clone itself: Sequence at one end of the junction differs from germline and may be a read error. V and J are TRBV7-2 and TRBJ2-3; 11 positions match TRBD2. This CDR3 comprises 15 residues. CDR1 SGHTA and CDR2 FQGNSA come from the germline V gene. The CDR3 bases are TGTGCCAGCAGGTTAGCGGGAGGGAGCACAGATACGCAGTATTTT. It translates to CASRLAGGSTDTQYF. Using reference TRBV7-2 and TRBJ2-3 for the parts outside the CDR3, the full variable domain is GAGVSQSPSNKVTEKGKDVELRCDPISGHTALYWYRQSLGQGLEFLIYFQGNSAPDKSGLPSDRFSAERTGGSVSTLTIQRTQQEDSAVYLCASRLAGGSTDTQYFGPGTRLTVL.

This clone is a singleton in its sample. The V call is TRBV19, the J call TRBJ2-7, with 10 bases aligning to TRBD2. Germline CDR1 and CDR2: LNHDA and SQIVND (reference sequence). V trimming: 6 bases; J trimming: 0 bases; junction bases outside the gene matches: 11. This CDR3 has 17 residues. CDR3 coding DNA: TGTGCCAGTAGCCACCGACTAGCGGGCCAAGTCTCCTACGAGCAGTACTTC. This codes for CASSHRLAGQVSYEQYF.

This clone has a single count. J is TRBJ2-5 and V is TRBV14, with a tentative D call TRBD2 (6 bases). This CDR3 has 16 residues. The ends were cut back, 0 bases at V and 4 bases at J, with 15 bases in the middle. From germline, CDR1 is SGHDN and CDR2 FVKESK. The CDR3 spells CASSQEIPGAGETQYF. CDR3 nucleotide sequence: TGTGCCAGCAGCCAAGAGATTCCGGGAGCCGGAGAGACCCAGTACTTC.

The V and J genes are TRBV7-8 and TRBJ1-1; TRBD1 matches at 7 bases. There are 13 residues in the CDR3. V gave up 5 bases and J gave up 7 bases; unmatched junction bases: 7. Germline-derived CDR1 and CDR2 are SGHVS and FQNEAQ. The CDR3, as DNA: TGTGCCAGCAGCCCAACAGGGGCGCGTGAAGCTTTCTTT. Its translation is CASSPTGAREAFF.

V usage is TRBV2 and J usage is TRBJ2-1; TRBD1 agrees at 7 bases. The CDR3 runs 17 residues. The germline CDR1 and CDR2 sequences are SNHLY and FYNNEI. V lost 2 bases, J lost 2 bases, and 9 bases stayed unmatched. The CDR3 region is CASSEIRKGGPYNEQFF. CDR3 in DNA: TGTGCCAGCAGTGAAATCAGAAAAGGGGGCCCCTACAATGAGCAGTTCTTC. Filled out from reference TRBV2 and TRBJ2-1, the complete variable domain reads EPEVTQTPSHQVTQMGQEVILRCVPISNHLYFYWYRQILGQKVEFLVSFYNNEISEKSEIFDDQFSVERPDGSNFTLKIRSTKLEDSAMYFCASSEIRKGGPYNEQFFGPGTRLTVL.

V is TRBV15 and J is TRBJ2-5; 7 bases are a match to TRBD2. The CDR3 consists of 15 residues. V trimming: 5 bases; J trimming: 5 bases; junction bases outside the gene matches: 11. Germline values: CDR1 LNHNV, CDR2 YYDKDF (reference sequence). The CDR3: CATSLVGGSWETQYF. The CDR3 coding sequence is TGTGCCACCAGCCTTGTGGGCGGGAGTTGGGAGACCCAGTACTTC. Together with reference TRBV15 and TRBJ2-5, the CDR3 gives the full variable domain: DAMVIQNPRYQVTQFGKPVTLSCSQTLNHNVMYWYQQKSSQAPKLLFHYYDKDFNNEADTPDNFQSRRPNTSFCFLDIRSPGLGDTAMYLCATSLVGGSWETQYFGPGTRLLVL.

This clone was seen a single time. This chain links TRBV5-1 with TRBJ2-5, with 7 bases identical to TRBD1. Germline CDR1 reads SGHRS; CDR2 reads YFSETQ. The trim removed 2 bases at V and 4 bases at J, leaving 5 bases unmatched. CDR3 length equals 14 residues. The CDR3 DNA sequence: TGCGCCAGCAGCTTCGAGGGGGCCGGAGAGACCCAGTACTTC. Its protein is CASSFEGAGETQYF.

This chain links TRBV28 with TRBJ2-1; TRBD2 agrees at 7 bases. The V segment lost 4 bases and the J segment 7 bases; nucleotides outside the gene matches: 7. This CDR3 has 14 amino acids. Germline assignment: CDR1 MDHEN and CDR2 SYDVKM. CDR3 bases: TGTGCCAGCAGTTCCCGACTAGCCCGGAATGAGCAGTTCTTC. Amino acid sequence: CASSSRLARNEQFF.